These 30 T cell receptor beta chains were sequenced from one sample in a study of technical replicates of blood from a few donors. Clones were read by immunoSEQ multiplex PCR, and TCRdb kept only the in-frame ones, dropping some. The data contain about 63,000 clones, approximately 86% of them seen just once; the ten biggest clones take up 4.5% to 5.5%. The sequencing input was PBMCs. Source of these receptors: a human donor in good health. Some clones in this sample may be carry-over from other donors' samples.

In this sample, this clone turned up a few times. V is TRBV5-6 and J is TRBJ1-1; no clear D. Germline CDR1 reads SGHDT; CDR2 reads YYEEEE. The CDR3 totals 13 residues. V shed 4 bases and J shed 8 bases, with 15 bases lying between them. The CDR3 DNA is TGTGCCAGCAGCCGCGGGGAGTCCCTCGAAGCTTTCTTT. As protein: CASSRGESLEAFF. Based on the CDR3 plus reference TRBV5-6 and TRBJ1-1, the full variable domain is DAGVTQSPTHLIKTRGQQVTLRCSPKSGHDTVSWYQQALGQGPQFIFQYYEEEERQRGNFPDRFSGHQFPNYSSELNVNALLLGDSALYLCASSRGESLEAFFGQGTRLTVV.

J is TRBJ2-5 and V is TRBV5-4; TRBD1 aligns across 8 bases. The CDR3 spans 15 residues. Germline loops: CDR1 SGHNT, CDR2 YYREEE (reference sequence). The trim removed 4 bases at V and 5 bases at J, leaving 10 bases unmatched. The CDR3 DNA sequence: TGTGCCAGCAGCCCGCAGCAGGGGGCAGGGGAGACCCAGTACTTC. This codes for CASSPQQGAGETQYF.

The chain links TRBV5-4 to TRBJ1-2; D not certain. Looked up from germline, CDR1 is SGHNT and CDR2 is YYREEE (reference sequence). V was trimmed by 0 bases and J by 4 bases, leaving 7 bases between them. The CDR3 has 13 residues. The CDR3 spells CASSLDHSYGYTF. CDR3 DNA sequence: TGTGCCAGCAGCTTGGACCACTCCTATGGCTACACCTTC.

V gene TRBV19 combines with J gene TRBJ2-5, with D possibly being TRBD1 (7 bases). This CDR3 comprises 15 residues. CDR1 and CDR2 (germline): LNHDA, SQIVND (reference sequence). Trimming stripped 2 bases from V and 1 base from J, with 11 bases between. The CDR3 loop reads CASSIRRGRQETQYF. CDR3 in DNA: TGTGCCAGTAGTATAAGGAGGGGGCGCCAAGAGACCCAGTACTTC. The complete variable domain, with remaining parts taken from reference TRBV19 and TRBJ2-5, reads DGGITQSPKYLFRKEGQNVTLSCEQNLNHDAMYWYRQDPGQGLRLIYYSQIVNDFQKGDIAEGYSVSREKKESFPLTVTSAQKNPTAFYLCASSIRRGRQETQYFGPGTRLLVL.

V and J are TRBV7-2 and TRBJ2-3; no clear D. CDR1 and CDR2 from the germline V gene are SGHTA and FQGNSA. The ends were cut back, 5 bases at V and 6 bases at J, with 12 bases in the middle. The CDR3 spans 13 residues. CDR3 protein: CASSPPSRDTQYF. Here the CDR3 DNA reads TGTGCCAGCAGCCCCCCGAGCCGGGATACGCAGTATTTT.

The CDR3 protein is CAVEIEGTDTQYF. In DNA form, the CDR3 reads TGTGCCGTAGAAATTGAGGGCACAGATACGCAGTATTTT. This chain connects TRBV30 to TRBJ2-3; D not certain. CDR3 length: 13 amino acids. Trimming stripped 8 bases from V and 1 base from J, with 13 bases between. Looked up from germline, CDR1 is GTSNPN and CDR2 is SVGIG (reference sequence).

This chain links TRBV7-2 with TRBJ2-5; 10 nucleotides align to TRBD2. Germline loops: CDR1 SGHTA, CDR2 FQGNSA. This CDR3 has 14 amino acids. The junction had 5 bases not matched to a gene; V was cut back by 5 bases and J by 5 bases. The CDR3 nucleotides read TGTGCCAGCAGCCGAAGACTAGCGGGTGAGACCCAGTACTTC. Its translation is CASSRRLAGETQYF. The variable domain in full, with the rest retrieved from reference TRBV7-2 and TRBJ2-5, is GAGVSQSPSNKVTEKGKDVELRCDPISGHTALYWYRQSLGQGLEFLIYFQGNSAPDKSGLPSDRFSAERTGGSVSTLTIQRTQQEDSAVYLCASSRRLAGETQYFGPGTRLLVL.

V usage is TRBV7-9 and J usage is TRBJ1-2; TRBD1 is a possible D gene (5 bases). The V end was cut by 1 base, the J end by 0 bases, with 9 bases between. Germline V gene data show CDR1 as SEHNR and CDR2 as FQNEAQ (reference sequence). The CDR3 has 15 amino acids. CDR3 in amino acids: CASSLVDRTNYGYTF. The CDR3 DNA reads TGTGCCAGCAGCTTAGTTGACAGAACTAACTATGGCTACACCTTC.

V and J are TRBV27 and TRBJ2-6; 9 positions agree with TRBD1. From germline, CDR1 is MNHEY and CDR2 SMNVEV (reference sequence). The ends lost 6 bases at V and 0 bases at J; junction bases unmatched: 6. CDR3 length equals 17 residues. CDR3 DNA: TGTGCCAGCAGCCCGGGACAGGGAGGCTCTGGGGCCAACGTCCTGACTTTC. As protein: CASSPGQGGSGANVLTF.

This clone has only one observation. The rearrangement uses TRBV5-4 and TRBJ1-2, with D perhaps matching TRBD1 (6 bases). The germline V gene encodes CDR1 SGHNT and CDR2 YYREEE (reference sequence). This CDR3 is built from 14 residues. The germline V and J ends were trimmed by 4 bases and 0 bases, with 10 bases remaining between them. The CDR3 reads CASSPKGANYGYTF. The CDR3 bases are TGTGCCAGCAGCCCCAAGGGGGCTAACTATGGCTACACCTTC.

This chain links TRBV7-6 with TRBJ2-3; 10 nucleotides align to TRBD1. The V gene's germline CDR1 is SGHVS and CDR2 FNYEAQ. The CDR3 length is 15 residues. V gave up 5 bases and J gave up 2 bases; unmatched junction bases: 4. The CDR3 loop reads CASSAGQGVTDTQYF. The CDR3 DNA reads TGTGCCAGCAGCGCCGGACAGGGGGTCACAGATACGCAGTATTTT.

This sequence joins TRBV5-1 and TRBJ1-2, with D possibly TRBD1 on 6 matching bases. Trimming cost V 0 bases and J 4 bases, with 16 bases left between them. Germline V gives CDR1 SGHRS, CDR2 YFSETQ. The CDR3 has 16 residues. This chain's CDR3 is CASSLGTMTGFYGYTF. The DNA for the CDR3 is TGCGCCAGCAGCTTGGGGACCATGACAGGCTTCTATGGCTACACCTTC.

The chain has TRBV30 and TRBJ1-2; tentatively, D is TRBD1 (6 bases). Germline lookup yields CDR1 GTSNPN and CDR2 SVGIG (reference sequence). The CDR3 is made up of 15 amino acids. Trimming pared 0 bases from V and 2 bases from J, leaving 13 bases between. The CDR3 region is CAWSVHPGQNYGYTF. CDR3 nucleotide sequence: TGTGCCTGGAGTGTCCATCCGGGACAAAACTATGGCTACACCTTC.

This chain uses TRBV12-5 with TRBJ1-1; 8 positions agree with TRBD1. With V trimmed by 6 bases and J by 4 bases, 4 bases remained unmatched. Germline V gives CDR1 LGHNT, CDR2 FRNRAP. The length of the CDR3 is 13 residues. This CDR3 is CASGTDRVTEAFF. For the CDR3, the DNA is TGTGCTAGTGGGACGGACAGGGTCACTGAAGCTTTCTTT.

The chain recombines TRBV7-2 with TRBJ1-2, with TRBD1 as a possible D gene (5 bases). The length of the CDR3 is 15 residues. V was pared by 5 bases and J by 1 base, with 14 bases between. Germline CDR1 SGHTA, CDR2 FQGNSA. CDR3 sequence: CASSPQVEVNYGYTF. The CDR3 coding sequence is TGTGCCAGCAGCCCACAGGTAGAGGTTAACTATGGCTACACCTTC.

In this sample, this clone turned up a few times. For the CDR3, the DNA is TGTGCCAGCAGTTACCGGACTAGCGGGGTCGAGCAGTACTTC. Encoded protein: CASSYRTSGVEQYF. The chain couples TRBV6-5 to TRBJ2-7; 12 nucleotides line up with TRBD2. The CDR3 has 14 amino acids. Germline CDR1 is MNHEY and CDR2 is SVGAGI. V was clipped by 2 bases and J by 6 bases; unmatched bases: 2.

V usage is TRBV4-3 and J usage is TRBJ2-5; 9 bases agree with TRBD2. The CDR3 runs to 15 residues. CDR1 and CDR2 from the germline V gene are LGHNA and YSLEER. J lost 4 bases, V lost 4 bases, and 7 bases had no gene match. The CDR3 DNA sequence: TGCGCCAGCAGCCTGACTAGCGGATTAGGAGAGACCCAGTACTTC. This gives the protein CASSLTSGLGETQYF.

This sequence joins TRBV11-2 and TRBJ2-5, with D possibly TRBD1 on 5 matching bases. Germline CDR1 SGHAT, CDR2 FQNNGV. The CDR3 is 15 amino acids. Trimming pared 3 bases from V and 2 bases from J, leaving 13 bases between. CDR3 DNA sequence: TGTGCCAGCAGCTTTTTCCAGGGCCCTCAAGAGACCCAGTACTTC. It specifies CASSFFQGPQETQYF. The full variable domain, with the rest looked up from reference TRBV11-2 and TRBJ2-5, is EAGVAQSPRYKIIEKRQSVAFWCNPISGHATLYWYQQILGQGPKLLIQFQNNGVVDDSQLPKDRFSAERLKGVDSTLKIQPAKLEDSAVYLCASSFFQGPQETQYFGPGTRLLVL.

This chain connects TRBV6-1 to TRBJ1-2; no reliable D call. V shed 4 bases and J shed 4 bases, with 16 bases lying between them. CDR3 length equals 15 residues. Germline V gives CDR1 MNHNS, CDR2 SASEGT. This CDR3 is CASSGSNAGSYGYTF. CDR3 sequence (DNA): TGTGCCAGCAGTGGGTCAAATGCAGGCTCCTATGGCTACACCTTC.

The chain employs TRBV7-7 and TRBJ1-5; 10 bases fit TRBD1. J gave up 3 bases and V 5 bases, and 13 bases lay outside the gene matches. CDR1 SSHAT and CDR2 FNYEAQ come from the germline V gene (reference sequence). The length of the CDR3 is 18 residues. The CDR3, as DNA: TGTGCCAGCAGCGCCGGGACAGGGGAAGTTGGTGACAATCAGCCCCAGCATTTT. Protein product: CASSAGTGEVGDNQPQHF.

This chain connects TRBV18 to TRBJ1-1; 7 bases align to TRBD1. The J segment lost 4 bases and the V segment lost 3 bases, leaving 8 bases of the junction unmatched. Germline CDR1 reads KGHSH; CDR2 reads LQKENI. The CDR3 runs 15 residues. The CDR3 is CASSPPGQWGTEAFF. The CDR3 region has the DNA TGTGCCAGCTCACCGCCGGGACAGTGGGGCACTGAAGCTTTCTTT.

The chain employs TRBV6-1 and TRBJ1-1; TRBD1 matches at 7 bases. The CDR3 length is 12 residues. The V and J ends lost 1 base and 11 bases, in that order; junction bases with no gene match: 4. Germline-derived CDR1 and CDR2 are MNHNS and SASEGT. The CDR3 here is CASSEGRGQAFF. The CDR3 DNA reads as TGTGCCAGCAGTGAAGGTAGGGGGCAGGCTTTCTTT.

The chain carries TRBV9 and TRBJ2-2; 10 nucleotides line up with TRBD1. Germline CDR1 and CDR2: SGDLS and YYNGEE. This CDR3 is built from 15 residues. With V trimmed by 3 bases and J by 6 bases, 5 bases remained unmatched. The CDR3 coding sequence is TGTGCCAGCAGCGGACGGGACAGGGGATCCGGGGAGCTGTTTTTT. Its translation is CASSGRDRGSGELFF.

The chain combines TRBV7-9 with TRBJ1-4; possibly TRBD1 for D (5 bases). The V end lost 4 bases, the J end lost 12 bases, and 9 bases lay between the germline ends. The V gene's germline CDR1 is SEHNR and CDR2 FQNEAQ (reference sequence). This CDR3 contains 11 residues. The CDR3 DNA reads as TGTGCCAGCAGCTCAGGGACTGAACTGTTTTTT. Translated, it gives CASSSGTELFF.

The genes are TRBV5-1 and TRBJ2-5, with 7 bases fitting TRBD1. J gave up 5 bases and V 0 bases, and 1 base lay outside the gene matches. CDR3 length: 13 residues. Germline V CDR1 and CDR2: SGHRS, YFSETQ. In DNA, the CDR3 is TGCGCCAGCAGCTTGGGAGGGGGCGAGACCCAGTACTTC. It translates to CASSLGGGETQYF.

The chain couples TRBV4-1 to TRBJ2-3; TRBD2 agrees at 14 bases. CDR1 is MGHRA and CDR2 is YSYEKL in the germline V gene. This CDR3 is 16 amino acids long. J was trimmed by 6 bases and V by 5 bases; bases with no gene match: 7. CDR3 bases: TGCGCCAGCAGCACAGGGACTAGCGGGAGTTTGGATACGCAGTATTTT. It codes for CASSTGTSGSLDTQYF.

The chain links TRBV30 to TRBJ2-5, with 15 bases matching TRBD2. The germline V gene has CDR1 GTSNPN and CDR2 SVGIG (reference sequence). CDR3 length: 15 amino acids. The V segment lost 2 bases and the J segment 5 bases; nucleotides outside the gene matches: 3. The CDR3 sequence: CAWSSGLAGGETQYF. DNA of the CDR3: TGTGCCTGGAGTTCAGGACTAGCGGGAGGGGAGACCCAGTACTTC.

V gene TRBV7-2 combines with J gene TRBJ2-7, with TRBD1 matching 8 bases. Germline V lookup: CDR1 SGHTA, CDR2 FQGNSA. This CDR3 is built from 12 residues. V gave up 7 bases and J gave up 5 bases; unmatched junction bases: 4. In nucleotides, the CDR3 is TGTGCCAGCAACGACAGGGGACACGAGCAGTACTTC. This codes for CASNDRGHEQYF. The full variable domain, its missing parts supplied by reference TRBV7-2 and TRBJ2-7, is GAGVSQSPSNKVTEKGKDVELRCDPISGHTALYWYRQSLGQGLEFLIYFQGNSAPDKSGLPSDRFSAERTGGSVSTLTIQRTQQEDSAVYLCASNDRGHEQYFGPGTRLTVT.

The chain uses TRBV15 and TRBJ2-3, with 9 bases that match TRBD2. V dropped 3 bases and J dropped 0; count of bases not matched to a gene: 7. CDR3 length: 17 amino acids. Germline V gene sequence: CDR1 LNHNV, CDR2 YYDKDF (reference sequence). CDR3 nucleotides: TGTGCCACCAGCAGCGGTCTAGCGGGGACCAGCACAGATACGCAGTATTTT. It specifies CATSSGLAGTSTDTQYF.

The rearrangement links TRBV7-9 to TRBJ2-7; possible D gene TRBD2, 6 bases. The CDR3 has 15 residues. The V end lost 5 bases, the J end lost 0 bases, and 14 bases lay between the germline ends. The germline gives CDR1 SEHNR, CDR2 FQNEAQ (reference sequence). The CDR3 DNA reads TGTGCCAGCAGCCGTGACCTAGCGTCCTCCTACGAGCAGTACTTC. Its protein is CASSRDLASSYEQYF.